The rows below give T cell receptor beta chains drawn from one sample of a study of T-cell reconstitution after alpha-beta-depleted transplantation in children. TCRdb reanalysed the PCR reads using MiXCR and keeps one entry per CDR3 protein. Of about 1,000,000 distinct CDR3 sequences in the sample, about 31% were seen once. Here the sequenced sample was PBMCs, mostly from graft donor cells, taken 360 days after TCRalphabeta/CD19-depleted stem cell transplant. The source is a boy less than two years old who had a stem cell transplant for SCID, so the T cells may come from the graft donor. CDR3s include the opening cysteine and the closing phenylalanine or tryptophan. D genes are given only for firm matches. Part of the rows lack a size; the others show once, few, many or a class for expanded clones.

j_call d_call v_call clone_size cdr3_aa cdr3_nt
TRBJ2-7 TRBD2 TRBV6-6 few CASKGKREYEQYF TGTGCCAGCAAGGGTAAGCGGGAGTACGAGCAGTACTTC
TRBJ1-1 - TRBV2 - CASSDPQGENTEAFF TGTGCCAGCAGCGACCCCCAGGGCGAGAACACTGAAGCTTTCTTT
TRBJ1-6 - TRBV20-1 few CSASDSNNSPLHF TGCAGCGCTAGTGACAGTAATAATTCACCCCTCCACTTT
TRBJ2-2 - TRBV2 few CASKKDALFHGELFF TGTGCCAGCAAGAAGGACGCGCTCTTTCACGGGGAGCTGTTTTTT
TRBJ2-5 - TRBV19 - CASSIWASEETQYF TGTGCCAGTAGTATATGGGCGTCTGAAGAGACCCAGTACTTC
TRBJ2-7 TRBD1 TRBV10-3 few CAISEGQGGYEQYF TGTGCCATCAGTGAGGGACAGGGAGGATACGAGCAGTACTTC
TRBJ2-7 TRBD2 TRBV5-4 - CASSYLAGSPYEQYF TGTGCCAGCAGCTACTTAGCGGGGAGTCCCTACGAGCAGTACTTC
TRBJ2-1 TRBD2 TRBV20-1 - CSASQGLAGGREQFF TGCAGTGCCAGCCAAGGACTAGCGGGGGGCAGGGAGCAGTTCTTC
TRBJ2-5 - TRBV12-3/TRBV12-4 - CASSFFGYQETQYF TGTGCCAGCAGTTTTTTCGGGTATCAAGAGACCCAGTACTTC
TRBJ2-3 TRBD2 TRBV11-2 few CASSLLADQKDTQYF TGTGCCAGCAGCTTACTAGCGGACCAGAAGGATACGCAGTATTTT
TRBJ2-2 TRBD2 TRBV20-1 few CSARERGGMSTGELFF TGCAGTGCTAGGGAGCGGGGGGGCATGTCCACCGGGGAGCTGTTTTTT
TRBJ2-7 TRBD1 TRBV20-1 - CSAILGTVVSYEQYF TGCAGTGCTATTCTCGGGACAGTCGTCTCCTACGAGCAGTACTTC
TRBJ1-4 - TRBV21-1 - CASSPHVGTGATNEKLFF -
TRBJ2-3 - TRBV9 few CASSPVGGGPTDTQYF TGTGCCAGCAGCCCCGTCGGTGGGGGGCCTACAGATACGCAGTATTTT
TRBJ2-7 - TRBV20-1 - CSAREPTGGPSREQYF TGCAGTGCTAGAGAGCCGACAGGTGGCCCCTCTCGCGAGCAGTACTTC
TRBJ2-1 TRBD2 TRBV7-2 - CASSDSGGALDEQFF TGTGCCAGCAGCGATAGCGGGGGGGCCCTCGATGAGCAGTTCTTC
TRBJ1-1 - TRBV12-3/TRBV12-4 many CASSLLGVGAEAFF TGTGCCAGCAGTTTACTCGGGGTCGGCGCTGAAGCTTTCTTT
TRBJ2-1 TRBD2 TRBV5-1 - CASSGGETAVHNEQFF TGCGCCAGCAGCGGGGGGGAAACGGCGGTTCACAATGAGCAGTTCTTC
TRBJ1-1 - TRBV20-1 - CSARARGLNTEAFF TGCAGTGCTAGAGCGAGGGGACTGAACACTGAAGCTTTCTTT
TRBJ1-2 TRBD1 TRBV10-3 - CAITPDRVYGYTF TGTGCCATCACTCCCGACAGGGTCTATGGCTACACCTTC
TRBJ1-1 - TRBV7-3 few CASSLSGRGSTEAFF TGTGCCAGCAGCTTAAGTGGCAGGGGAAGCACTGAAGCTTTCTTT
TRBJ2-1 - TRBV10-3 - CAISEFRDTPYNEQFF TGTGCCATCAGTGAGTTCCGGGACACCCCCTACAATGAGCAGTTCTTC
TRBJ1-1 - TRBV12-3/TRBV12-4 - CASSSQGVVTEAFF TGTGCCAGCAGTTCACAGGGAGTGGTCACTGAAGCTTTCTTT
TRBJ2-2 TRBD1 TRBV29-1 many CSVEEDRGTGELFF TGCAGCGTTGAAGAGGACAGGGGAACCGGGGAGCTGTTTTTT
TRBJ2-7 - TRBV28 - CASSSSLGQYF TGTGCCAGCAGTTCCTCCCTTGGGCAGTACTTC
TRBJ2-3 TRBD1 TRBV5-1 few CASGSQPGQGMTDTQYF TGCGCCAGCGGTTCCCAGCCTGGACAGGGGATGACAGATACGCAGTATTTT
TRBJ2-1 - TRBV11-2 few CASSLFLGQNNEQFF TGTGCCAGCAGCTTATTCCTCGGACAGAACAATGAGCAGTTCTTC
TRBJ2-3 - TRBV20-1 few CSAPPGGGLATSTDTQYF TGCAGTGCCCCCCCAGGGGGCGGACTAGCGACTAGCACAGATACGCAGTATTTT
TRBJ2-3 - TRBV7-2 few CASSLDVGADTQYF TGTGCCAGCAGCTTAGATGTTGGGGCAGATACGCAGTATTTT
TRBJ2-1 TRBD1 TRBV5-6 - CASSPHRGQGSEQFF TGTGCCAGCAGCCCCCACAGGGGACAGGGGAGTGAGCAGTTCTTC
TRBJ2-3 - TRBV27 - CASTQSVLGTQYF TGTGCCAGCACCCAATCTGTGTTAGGTACGCAGTATTTT
TRBJ2-3 TRBD1 TRBV6-1 - CASLGQDTDTQYF TGTGCCAGCTTGGGACAGGACACAGATACGCAGTATTTT
TRBJ2-7 - TRBV12-3/TRBV12-4 many CASKPGQSSYEQYF TGTGCCAGCAAGCCCGGACAGAGCTCCTACGAGCAGTACTTC
TRBJ2-7 TRBD2 TRBV4-1 - CASRLQGDGASGRMETYEQYF TGCGCCAGCAGATTGCAGGGTGATGGTGCTAGCGGGAGGATGGAAACCTACGAGCAGTACTTC
TRBJ2-1 TRBD2 TRBV5-5 - CASSARAAGGQGEQFF TGTGCCAGCAGCGCCCGGGCGGCGGGGGGTCAAGGTGAGCAGTTCTTC
TRBJ2-5 - TRBV27 once CASSPPVPGQGRAPETQYF TGTGCCAGCAGTCCGCCTGTCCCGGGACAAGGAAGGGCCCCAGAGACCCAGTACTTC
TRBJ2-5 TRBD2 TRBV10-2 few CASSLKRLAEGQETQYF TGCGCCAGCAGTTTAAAAAGACTAGCGGAGGGACAAGAGACCCAGTACTTC
TRBJ2-2 - TRBV12-3/TRBV12-4 - CAIRQDFLNTGELFF TGTGCCATACGCCAGGACTTTCTTAACACCGGGGAGCTGTTTTTT
TRBJ2-7 TRBD2 TRBV20-1 few CSARPGTSGGYEQYF TGCAGTGCTAGACCTGGGACTAGCGGGGGCTACGAGCAGTACTTC
TRBJ2-1 - TRBV5-1 - CASSVDRGGYNEQFF TGCGCCAGCAGCGTCGACAGGGGAGGGTACAATGAGCAGTTCTTC
TRBJ2-2 TRBD1 TRBV11-2 few CASKQTGLNTGELFF TGTGCCAGCAAACAGACAGGGCTGAACACCGGGGAGCTGTTTTTT
TRBJ1-3 - TRBV6-1 - CASSELPPGSGNTIYF TGTGCCAGCAGTGAACTTCCTCCAGGCTCTGGAAACACCATATATTTT